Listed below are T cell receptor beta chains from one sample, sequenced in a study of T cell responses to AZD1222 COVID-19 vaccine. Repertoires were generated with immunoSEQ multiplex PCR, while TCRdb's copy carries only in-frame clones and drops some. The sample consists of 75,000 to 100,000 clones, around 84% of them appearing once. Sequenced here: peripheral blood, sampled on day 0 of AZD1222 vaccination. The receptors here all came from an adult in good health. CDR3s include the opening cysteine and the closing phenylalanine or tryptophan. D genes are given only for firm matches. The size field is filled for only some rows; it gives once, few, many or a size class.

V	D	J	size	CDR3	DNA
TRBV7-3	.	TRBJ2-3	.	CASSSRTGRGTDTQYF	TGTGCCAGCAGCTCTCGGACAGGGAGGGGCACAGATACGCAGTATTTT
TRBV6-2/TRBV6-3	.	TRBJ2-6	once	CASSYHTGAGANVLTF	TGTGCCAGCAGTTACCATACAGGAGCTGGGGCCAACGTCCTGACTTTC
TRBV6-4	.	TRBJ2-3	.	CASSDSATDTQYF	TGTGCCAGCAGTGACTCTGCCACAGATACGCAGTATTTT
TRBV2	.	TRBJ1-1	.	CASMFYTPNTEAFF	TGTGCCAGCATGTTTTACACCCCGAACACTGAAGCTTTCTTT
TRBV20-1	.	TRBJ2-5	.	CSARVRETQYF	TGCAGTGCTAGAGTCAGAGAGACCCAGTACTTC
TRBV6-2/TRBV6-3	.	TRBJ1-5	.	CASSYPVPGGGPQHF	TGTGCCAGCAGTTACCCGGTCCCAGGTGGTGGGCCCCAGCATTTT
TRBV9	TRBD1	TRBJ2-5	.	CASNRGSQETQYF	TGTGCCAGCAACAGGGGGTCTCAAGAGACCCAGTACTTC
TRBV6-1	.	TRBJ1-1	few	CASSDRSLTEAFF	TGTGCCAGCAGTGATAGAAGTTTGACTGAAGCTTTCTTT
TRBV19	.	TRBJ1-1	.	CASRLENTEAFF	TGTGCCAGTAGATTGGAGAACACTGAAGCTTTCTTT
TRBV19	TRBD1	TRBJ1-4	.	CANQPGTAFATNEKLFF	TGTGCCAACCAACCCGGGACAGCCTTTGCAACTAATGAAAAACTGTTTTTT
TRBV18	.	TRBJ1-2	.	CASSPTLDPSGGYTF	TGTGCCAGCTCACCGACACTGGACCCCTCGGGGGGCTACACCTTC
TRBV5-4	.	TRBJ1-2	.	CASSLNILLGNYGYTF	TGTGCCAGCAGCTTGAACATCCTTTTGGGTAACTATGGCTACACCTTC
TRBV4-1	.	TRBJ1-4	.	CASSRDGGRNEKLFF	TGCGCCAGCAGCCGGGACGGGGGGAGGAATGAAAAACTGTTTTTT
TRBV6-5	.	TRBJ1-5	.	CASSYSYLSVGPF	TGTGCCAGCAGTTACTCGTATTTAAGTGTCGGACCTTTT
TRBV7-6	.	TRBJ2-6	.	CASSFSSISGANVLTF	TGTGCCAGCAGCTTTTCTTCGATCTCTGGGGCCAACGTCCTGACTTTC
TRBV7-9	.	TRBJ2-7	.	CASSLAAAYEQYF	TGTGCCAGCAGCTTAGCGGCCGCCTACGAGCAGTACTTC
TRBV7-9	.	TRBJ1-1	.	CASSLTGTYTEAFF	TGTGCCAGCAGCCTAACCGGGACCTACACTGAAGCTTTCTTT
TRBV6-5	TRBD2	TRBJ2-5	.	CASGLAGVHQETQYF	TGTGCCAGCGGTCTAGCGGGGGTACACCAAGAGACCCAGTACTTC
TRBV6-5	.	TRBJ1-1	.	CASSYVGMNTEAFF	TGTGCCAGCAGTTACGTGGGCATGAACACTGAAGCTTTCTTT
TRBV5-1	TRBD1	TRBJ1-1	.	CASSSPRGQAKNTEAFF	TGCGCCAGCAGCTCCCCAAGAGGACAGGCGAAGAACACTGAAGCTTTCTTT
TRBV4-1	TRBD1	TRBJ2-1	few	CASSQLVPKQGADNEQFF	TGCGCCAGCAGCCAATTGGTGCCAAAACAGGGGGCCGACAATGAGCAGTTCTTC
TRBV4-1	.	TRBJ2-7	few	CASSRGTEDYEQYF	TGCGCCAGCAGCCGCGGGACAGAAGACTACGAGCAGTACTTC